The TCR beta chain under discussion was sequenced for a study of blood T cell repertoires in COVID-19. Trimming removed 4 bases from V and 10 bases from J; junction bases left unmatched: 11. Germline V gene data show CDR1 as SGHRS and CDR2 as YFSETQ. The CDR3 runs 14 residues. Some clones are missing from TCRdb's copy, which holds only in-frame ones; the method was immunoSEQ multiplex PCR. Of a few hundred thousand clones listed, roughly nine tenths were seen once; the top ten hold roughly 2.9%. The TCR was taken from a woman aged 45-65 years who had been exposed to COVID-19. The sequenced sample was PBMCs or T cells enriched from blood (not recorded which). The chain uses TRBV5-1 and TRBJ2-5; 9 bases fit TRBD1. CDR3 coding DNA: TGCGCCAGCAGCCGCTGGACAGGGGATTGGGACCAGTACTTC. Its translation is CASSRWTGDWDQYF.